Below, 20 T cell receptor beta chains from the same sample are listed, as sequenced in a study of blood T cells in healthy people across ages. With a J-beta primer mix and a sample-barcoded 5' primer, a second PCR ran about 7 to 11 cycles. MiXCR, run by TCRdb on the 5' RACE reads, gives a single entry per CDR3 protein. In the table there are 650,000 to 800,000 distinct CDR3 sequences, 40% to 50% of which are singletons. The sequenced material came from blood. The receptors stem from a man aged 60 to 69 in good health.

This chain uses TRBV7-9 with TRBJ1-1, with D unclear. Germline V gives CDR1 SEHNR, CDR2 FQNEAQ (reference sequence). V gave up 5 bases and J gave up 13 bases, with 20 bases separating them. The CDR3 consists of 13 residues. The CDR3: CASSREFVNIGFF. The CDR3 DNA is TGTGCCAGCAGCCGAGAATTCGTGAATATAGGTTTCTTT.

The V call is TRBV20-1, the J call TRBJ2-5; D unclear. V shed 5 bases and J shed 1 base, with 11 bases lying between them. Germline V gene data show CDR1 as DFQATT and CDR2 as SNEGSKA (reference sequence). This CDR3 contains 13 residues. The CDR3 region has the DNA TGCAGTGCTGGAAGATACTCCCAAGAGACCCAGTACTTC. It is translated as CSAGRYSQETQYF.

The V and J genes are TRBV6-1 and TRBJ2-7, with a weak D call TRBD1 (6 bases). Trimming took 7 bases from V and 2 from J, leaving 9 bases between them. Germline V gene data show CDR1 as MNHNS and CDR2 as SASEGT. This CDR3 is 12 amino acids long. The CDR3 DNA sequence: TGTGCCAGCAAGACAGGTGCCTACGAGCAGTACTTC. This translates into CASKTGAYEQYF.

The chain joins TRBV4-3 to TRBJ2-5, with D hard to call. The end of the DNA aligns better with TRBJ2-7, so the J call may be wrong. The CDR3 length is 14 residues. In germline, CDR1 is LGHNA, CDR2 YSLEER. The DNA for the CDR3 is TGCGCCAGCAGCCCGAGGCCAGGTCCCTACGAGCAGTACTTC. Its translation is CASSPRPGPYEQYF.

This clonotype has at least ten counts. V usage is TRBV5-1 and J usage is TRBJ2-5; TRBD1 agrees at 8 bases. V was clipped by 2 bases and J by 5 bases; unmatched bases: 11. There are 16 residues in the CDR3. The V gene's germline CDR1 is SGHRS and CDR2 YFSETQ. CDR3: CASSLSFAGGGETQYF. CDR3 sequence (DNA): TGCGCCAGCAGCTTATCGTTCGCAGGGGGCGGTGAGACCCAGTACTTC.

V is TRBV20-1 and J is TRBJ2-3; TRBD2 might be the D (6 bases). Germline-derived CDR1 and CDR2 are DFQATT and SNEGSKA (reference sequence). The CDR3 consists of 14 residues. Trimming removed 6 bases at V and 2 bases at J, with 15 bases between. DNA for the CDR3: TGCAGTGCCTCCGCCGGGGGTAACACAGATACGCAGTATTTT. Translated, it gives CSASAGGNTDTQYF.

This clonotype has at least ten counts. This chain joins TRBV2 and TRBJ2-1; D possibly corresponds to TRBD2 (5 bases). The germline gives CDR1 SNHLY, CDR2 FYNNEI. The CDR3 is 14 residues long. Trimming pared 7 bases from V and 3 bases from J, leaving 13 bases between. The CDR3 region is CASTILASYNEQFF. Here the CDR3 DNA reads TGTGCCAGCACTATCCTAGCTAGCTACAATGAGCAGTTCTTC.

The chain employs TRBV20-1 and TRBJ2-5; D is perhaps TRBD2 (6 bases). In germline, CDR1 is DFQATT, CDR2 SNEGSKA (reference sequence). The CDR3 length is 12 residues. With 5 bases removed from V and 5 bases from J, the gap between germline ends came to 12 bases. CDR3 nucleotides: TGCAGTGCTGGGCCTAGCGTTGAGACCCAGTACTTC. This codes for CSAGPSVETQYF.

The genes are TRBV6-7 and TRBJ2-1; possibly TRBD2 for D (5 bases). TRBV6-7 has ORF status, its function being uncertain. The CDR3 extends over 17 amino acids. V shed 2 bases and J shed 0 bases, with 14 bases lying between them. Here the CDR3 DNA reads TGTGCCAGCAGTTACCTTCAGCGGCGCCGCTCCTACAATGAGCAGTTCTTC. It codes for CASSYLQRRRSYNEQFF.

In this sample, this clonotype turned up a few times. The genes are TRBV5-1 and TRBJ2-7; a possible D gene is TRBD1 (6 bases). V was trimmed by 4 bases and J by 4 bases, leaving 15 bases between them. CDR3 length: 14 residues. Germline V gene sequence: CDR1 SGHRS, CDR2 YFSETQ. As DNA, the CDR3 is TGCGCCAGCAGCCCGGGCAGCCAGGGGTACGAGCAGTACTTC. This gives the protein CASSPGSQGYEQYF.

This clonotype was seen more than once but under ten times. The DNA of the CDR3 is TGTGCCAGCAGCCCTGGGGGCGCAGAGGAGCAGTACTTC. The encoded protein is CASSPGGAEEQYF. The gene calls are TRBV7-2 and TRBJ2-4; possible D gene TRBD1, 6 bases. Trimming pared 5 bases from V and 13 bases from J, leaving 18 bases between. CDR1 and CDR2 from the germline V gene are SGHTA and FQGNSA. The CDR3 is made up of 13 amino acids.

The chain employs TRBV18 and TRBJ2-7; D call uncertain. V was clipped by 2 bases and J by 1 base, with 9 bases between them. There are 14 residues in the CDR3. Germline V CDR1 and CDR2: KGHSH, LQKENI. The CDR3 is CASSPGSRSYEQYF. CDR3 nucleotides: TGTGCCAGCTCACCAGGGTCCAGGTCCTACGAGCAGTACTTC. The full variable domain, with the rest looked up from reference TRBV18 and TRBJ2-7, is NAGVMQNPRHLVRRRGQEARLRCSPMKGHSHVYWYRQLPEEGLKFMVYLQKENIIDESGMPKERFSAEFPKEGPSILRIQQVVRGDSAAYFCASSPGSRSYEQYFGPGTRLTVT.

The gene calls are TRBV7-2 and TRBJ2-5, with D possibly matching TRBD2 (5 bases). The J call may be mistaken, given a closer DNA end match to TRBJ2-7. This CDR3 region has 15 residues. Germline V gene sequence: CDR1 SGHTA, CDR2 FQGNSA. In nucleotides, the CDR3 is TGTGCCAGCAGCTTAGGCCCGGGAAATCCCTGCGAGCAGTACTTC. This encodes CASSLGPGNPCEQYF.

This clonotype was seen a few times. The chain uses TRBV5-1 and TRBJ1-5; D unresolved. The CDR3 consists of 14 residues. V lost 0 bases, J lost 7 bases, and 11 bases lay in between. CDR1 and CDR2 (germline): SGHRS, YFSETQ. Here the CDR3 reads CASSLEGGWQPQHF. As DNA, the CDR3 is TGCGCCAGCAGCTTGGAGGGTGGATGGCAGCCCCAGCATTTT.

The chain is built from TRBV4-1 and TRBJ1-2, with TRBD1 as a possible D gene (5 bases). The germline gives CDR1 MGHRA, CDR2 YSYEKL. V lost 4 bases to trimming and J lost 8 bases, with 26 bases between them. This CDR3 region has 17 residues. CDR3 sequence (DNA): TGCGCCAGCAGCCCCTCGACGCAGGGCCCGAGGGGCTACGGCTACACCTTC. Translating gives CASSPSTQGPRGYGYTF.

The chain carries TRBV20-1 and TRBJ2-3, with D uncertain. Germline V gene sequence: CDR1 DFQATT, CDR2 SNEGSKA (reference sequence). Trimming removed 3 bases at V and 2 bases at J, with 12 bases between. The CDR3 is 14 amino acids. CDR3 in DNA: TGCAGTGCTAGTACCTATCTTACCACAGATACGCAGTATTTT. Its protein product is CSASTYLTTDTQYF.

This clonotype was seen at least ten times. V gene TRBV27 combines with J gene TRBJ1-2; 11 positions match TRBD1. The V gene end was trimmed by 2 bases and the J gene end by 4 bases; junction bases not matched to a gene: 3. CDR3 length: 15 amino acids. Germline V gene sequence: CDR1 MNHEY, CDR2 SMNVEV (reference sequence). This CDR3 reads CASSLRTGGGYGYTF. The CDR3 region has the DNA TGTGCCAGCAGTTTACGGACAGGGGGCGGCTATGGCTACACCTTC.

This chain joins TRBV3-1 and TRBJ2-7, with TRBD1 as a possible D gene (5 bases). The DNA end lines up better with TRBJ2-4; the J call may be wrong. The CDR3 extends over 15 amino acids. In germline, CDR1 is LGHDT, CDR2 YNNKEL (reference sequence). The CDR3 nucleotides read TGTGCCAGCAGCCAAGATAACCCAGGGTTGCACATTCAGTACTTC. Its translation is CASSQDNPGLHIQYF.

This clonotype was seen at least ten times. The rearrangement joins TRBV2 to TRBJ1-2; 8 bases agree with TRBD1. The CDR3 contains 13 residues. J lost 5 bases, V lost 7 bases, and 6 bases had no gene match. CDR1 is SNHLY and CDR2 is FYNNEI in the germline V gene. As DNA, the CDR3 is TGTGCCAGCACCCCGGGACAGGAATATGGCTACACCTTC. It specifies CASTPGQEYGYTF.

The chain is built from TRBV4-1 and TRBJ1-2; 8 positions agree with TRBD1. The trim removed 5 bases at V and 8 bases at J, leaving 13 bases unmatched. Germline V gene sequence: CDR1 MGHRA, CDR2 YSYEKL. The CDR3 is 15 residues long. CDR3 in amino acids: CASSSPDRAFRGYTF. CDR3 nucleotides: TGCGCCAGCAGCTCCCCGGACAGGGCTTTTAGAGGCTACACCTTC.